This TCR beta chain was sequenced in a study of human T cells and chemical hapten exposure. Study background: Sensitizing treatment utilized 2% DPC over a roughly 2 cm by roughly 2 cm portion of upper inner arm skin. Study-wide results and caveats: No alteration of TCRs above 1 in 1000 frequency was seen with DPC sensitization.

One entry per CDR3 protein results from TCRdb running MiXCR on the RACE reads. The sample yields about 94,000 distinct CDR3 sequences, 9% to 9.5% seen once. The CDR3 spans 13 residues. V lost 3 bases to trimming and J lost 5 bases, with 7 bases between them. Germline V gene data show CDR1 as KGHDR and CDR2 as SFDVKD. Time point described: patch test 2, 6 weeks after DPC sensitization. Treatment of the sample: therapeutic diphenylcyclopropenone sensitization with weekly scalp DPC. This clonotype was seen at least ten times. The antigen is undetermined. This sequence originates from a woman between 40 and 55 years old with alopecia areata. Some clones in this sample may be carry-over from other donors' samples. The chain employs TRBV24-1 and TRBJ1-5; D gene uncertain. Sample: whole blood, taken in connection with sensitization to the hapten diphenylcyclopropenone (DPC). As DNA, the CDR3 is TGTGCCACCAGTGATCGCAAAGATCAGCCCCAGCATTTT. Its protein is CATSDRKDQPQHF.